These 18 T cell receptor beta chains originate from one sample sequenced in a study of cytomegalovirus exposure and HLA in healthy donors. The PCR ran on 60 Vbeta and 13 Jbeta primers. Sequenced by immunoSEQ multiplex PCR; TCRdb stores in-frame clones only, minus some. The sample records around 190,000 clones, about 80% being singletons. Sequenced input: PBMCs. These receptors all stem from a woman aged 30 to 39 in good health and CMV-seropositive.

The chain couples TRBV12-2 to TRBJ2-7; the DNA was not used to check the table's D call, TRBD2. TRBV12-2 is a pseudogene. This CDR3 has 15 amino acids. The CDR3 loop reads CASRLAGGTSYEQYF. The CDR3 nucleotides read TGTGCAAGTCGCCTCGCGGGGGGGACCTCCTACGAGCAGTACTTC.

This clone was detected once. J is TRBJ2-7 and V is TRBV7-8; D gene uncertain. Trimming left V 4 bases short and J 3 bases short, with 4 bases between. The CDR3 is made up of 11 amino acids. CDR1 is SGHVS, CDR2 FQNEAQ, per germline. DNA of the CDR3: TGTGCCAGCAGCTCCCGCTACGAGCAGTACTTC. Residues: CASSSRYEQYF.

The rearrangement uses TRBV6-5 and TRBJ2-4, with 8 bases fitting TRBD2. This CDR3 is built from 16 residues. The germline CDR1 and CDR2 sequences are MNHEY and SVGAGI. J lost 0 bases, V lost 4 bases, and 5 bases had no gene match. CDR3 region: CASSSGGGEAKNIQYF. The CDR3 DNA reads as TGTGCCAGCAGTTCGGGGGGGGGAGAAGCCAAAAACATTCAGTACTTC.

The chain joins TRBV4-3 to TRBJ2-7; weak D call: TRBD2 (5 bases). The V end lost 0 bases, the J end lost 0 bases, and 12 bases lay between the germline ends. This CDR3 region has 16 residues. Germline V gives CDR1 LGHNA, CDR2 YSLEER. The CDR3 nucleotides are TGCGCCAGCAGCCAAGATCGGCGGGCCAACTCCTACGAGCAGTACTTC. Translation: CASSQDRRANSYEQYF.

This sequence joins TRBV27 and TRBJ2-7; D perhaps matches TRBD1 (6 bases). CDR3 length equals 13 residues. Deletions cut 4 bases from V and 4 bases from J, with 11 bases between. Germline-derived CDR1 and CDR2 are MNHEY and SMNVEV (reference sequence). The DNA of the CDR3 is TGTGCCAGCAGTTATGGACAGTTATACGAGCAGTACTTC. Protein sequence: CASSYGQLYEQYF.

This clone has a handful of counts. The V gene is TRBV27, the J gene TRBJ2-7; the D gene is possibly TRBD1 (6 bases). The length of the CDR3 is 15 residues. V dropped 6 bases and J dropped 0 bases, with 15 bases sitting between them. CDR1 is MNHEY and CDR2 is SMNVEV in the germline V gene (reference sequence). The DNA of the CDR3 is TGTGCCAGCAGCTCCCCGGACAGACCCTCCTACGAGCAGTACTTC. Translation gives CASSSPDRPSYEQYF.

The J gene is TRBJ2-2, the V gene TRBV5-8; maybe TRBD1 (7 bases). The CDR3 runs 16 residues. Germline V gene sequence: CDR1 SGHTS, CDR2 YDEGEE. Trimming took 4 bases from V and 6 from J, leaving 19 bases between them. CDR3 amino acids: CASSLTGRGVAGELFF. The CDR3 DNA reads TGTGCCAGCAGCCTGACTGGCAGGGGGGTAGCCGGGGAGCTGTTTTTT.

V usage is TRBV5-1 and J usage is TRBJ1-4; no clear D gene. The V end was cut by 5 bases, the J end by 7 bases, with 24 bases between. The CDR3 spans 17 residues. The V gene's germline CDR1 is SGHRS and CDR2 YFSETQ. The CDR3 DNA is TGCGCCAGCAGTACCGGGTCCTCCTTTTCCCTAGGTGAAAAACTGTTTTTT. Amino acids: CASSTGSSFSLGEKLFF.

This chain links TRBV6-5 with TRBJ2-3; 9 bases are shared with TRBD2. Germline trimming cut 5 bases from V and 6 bases from J; bases unmatched to any gene: 9. The CDR3 is 15 amino acids. Per germline, CDR1 MNHEY and CDR2 SVGAGI. The CDR3 sequence: CASSISGGPRDTQYF. CDR3 coding DNA: TGTGCCAGCAGTATTAGCGGGGGCCCCCGGGATACGCAGTATTTT.

The chain joins TRBV18 to TRBJ1-6; 7 positions agree with TRBD1. This CDR3 has 17 amino acids. The V and J ends lost 4 bases and 0 bases, in that order; junction bases with no gene match: 6. Germline values: CDR1 KGHSH, CDR2 LQKENI. The CDR3 sequence is CASSLGQLSSYNSPLHF. For the CDR3, the DNA is TGTGCCAGCTCACTGGGACAGCTCAGCTCCTATAATTCACCCCTCCACTTT.

The chain carries TRBV7-9 and TRBJ2-1, with D perhaps TRBD1 (6 bases). This CDR3 comprises 15 residues. CDR1 SEHNR and CDR2 FQNEAQ come from the germline V gene (reference sequence). Trimming removed 5 bases from V and 4 bases from J, with 15 bases in between. Here the CDR3 reads CASSTTGISYNEQFF. The CDR3 coding sequence is TGTGCCAGCAGCACCACAGGGATCTCGTACAATGAGCAGTTCTTC.

The chain links TRBV6-5 to TRBJ2-2; TRBD1 might be the D (6 bases). There are 15 residues in the CDR3. Deletions cut 6 bases from V and 0 bases from J, with 11 bases between. Germline assignment: CDR1 MNHEY and CDR2 SVGAGI. This chain's CDR3 is CASSTGIANTGELFF. CDR3 in DNA: TGTGCCAGCAGCACAGGGATTGCGAACACCGGGGAGCTGTTTTTT.

The chain uses TRBV7-7 and TRBJ2-1; 10 bases are shared with TRBD2. V was pared by 5 bases and J by 0 bases, with 13 bases of the junction left unmatched. Germline V gene sequence: CDR1 SSHAT, CDR2 FNYEAQ (reference sequence). This CDR3 region has 19 residues. As DNA, the CDR3 is TGTGCCAGCAGCCCAGCGGGAGGGGAATTACTAGGCTCCTACAATGAGCAGTTCTTC. This gives the protein CASSPAGGELLGSYNEQFF.

This rearrangement joins TRBV9 to TRBJ2-7, with TRBD2 as a possible D gene (6 bases). There are 15 residues in the CDR3. CDR1 and CDR2 (germline): SGDLS, YYNGEE. V lost 2 bases, J lost 0 bases, and 12 bases lay in between. The CDR3 DNA reads TGTGCCAGCAGCGTGGCTACGGGGGTCTCCTACGAGCAGTACTTC. Protein: CASSVATGVSYEQYF.

This clone has just one count. This chain connects TRBV7-8 to TRBJ2-7; perhaps TRBD1 as D (6 bases). Trimming removed 5 bases from V and 7 bases from J, with 18 bases in between. The CDR3 has 14 amino acids. The V gene's germline CDR1 is SGHVS and CDR2 FQNEAQ. The CDR3 sequence: CASSTRGHPSEQYF. The CDR3 DNA sequence: TGTGCCAGCAGCACCAGGGGACACCCATCTGAGCAGTACTTC.

The CDR3 DNA is TGTGCCAGCAGCCCCGGGACAGGGGTGGAAAAACTGTTTTTT. Translated, it gives CASSPGTGVEKLFF. The V gene is TRBV5-5, the J gene TRBJ1-4; 10 nucleotides align to TRBD1. Trimming cost V 4 bases and J 8 bases; bases outside gene matches: 5. This CDR3 is built from 14 residues. Germline values: CDR1 SGHKS, CDR2 YYEKEE (reference sequence).

This clone was picked up a small number of times. The genes are TRBV1 and TRBJ2-1; the table's D call, TRBD2, was not checked against the DNA. TRBV1 is assigned pseudogene status. The CDR3 contains 16 residues. Here the CDR3 DNA reads TGCACCAGCAGCCAAGATTCCCCGGGGGGGCAAGGAGTTGGGTTCTTC. Its translation is CTSSQDSPGGQGVGFF.

This chain joins TRBV6-5 and TRBJ1-1; 9 bases align to TRBD1. V shed 6 bases and J 4 bases; nucleotides not matched to a gene: 6. This CDR3 region has 14 residues. Germline CDR1 reads MNHEY; CDR2 reads SVGAGI. The CDR3 reads CASSLQGAGTEAFF. The CDR3 nucleotides read TGTGCCAGCAGCCTACAGGGGGCGGGCACTGAAGCTTTCTTT.